This T cell receptor beta chain stems from a study of early T cells in non-severe SARS-CoV-2 infection. The CDR3 length is 12 residues. Germline CDR1 MNHNS, CDR2 SASEGT. The ends lost 7 bases at V and 7 bases at J; junction bases unmatched: 5. This clonotype was seen a few times. TCRdb processed the 5' RACE reads anew with MiXCR; each CDR3 protein has one entry. The sample has some 36,000 distinct CDR3 sequences, 6.3% seen once; the top ten hold 5.5% to 6%. The specimen was whole blood. The TCR sequence derives from an adult who was a healthcare worker with PCR-confirmed SARS-CoV-2 infection or an uninfected control (not recorded which). The rearrangement links TRBV6-1 to TRBJ1-2; 8 bases agree with TRBD1. CDR3 protein: CASMRQGIGYTF. CDR3 sequence (DNA): TGTGCCAGCATGAGACAGGGGATTGGCTACACCTTC.